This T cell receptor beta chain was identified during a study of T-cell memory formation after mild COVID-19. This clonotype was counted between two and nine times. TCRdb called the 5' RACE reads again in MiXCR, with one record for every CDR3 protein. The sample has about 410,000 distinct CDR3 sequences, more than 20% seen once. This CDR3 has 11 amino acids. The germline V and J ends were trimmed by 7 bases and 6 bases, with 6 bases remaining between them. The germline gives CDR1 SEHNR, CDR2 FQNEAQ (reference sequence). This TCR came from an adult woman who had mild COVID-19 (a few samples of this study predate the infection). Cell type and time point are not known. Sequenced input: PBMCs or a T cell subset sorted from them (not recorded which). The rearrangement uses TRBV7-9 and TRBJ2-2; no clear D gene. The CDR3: CASTVSGELFF. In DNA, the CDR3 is TGTGCCAGCACCGTTTCCGGGGAGCTGTTTTTT.